These 2 T cell receptor beta chains originate from one sample sequenced in a study of glioma-infiltrating T cells after dendritic cell vaccination (TCRdb year 2016). Libraries were constructed by the immunoSEQ multiplex PCR assay. This is the immuneACCESS table as TCRdb keeps it, with only in-frame sequences that have V and J called. A part of the clones is gone; compared with another copy, unresolved V genes explain less than half, and the rest is unexplained. Recorded for this sample are around 32,000 clones; 90% to 95% of them occurred a single time. Together, the top ten hold roughly 2.3% of the sample. This specimen was blood, taken before dendritic cell vaccination. These receptors were obtained from a human donor with glioblastoma.

This clone has more than one count but fewer than ten. The V gene is TRBV11-2, the J gene TRBJ2-3, with 7 positions matching TRBD1. The germline V gene encodes CDR1 SGHAT and CDR2 FQNNGV. V was clipped by 2 bases and J by 4 bases; unmatched bases: 3. This CDR3 is 14 amino acids long. For the CDR3, the DNA is TGTGCCAGCAGCTTAAACAGGGGATCAGATACGCAGTATTTT. It is translated as CASSLNRGSDTQYF.

The V gene is TRBV7-2, the J gene TRBJ1-1; tentative D call: TRBD1 (6 bases). V dropped 0 bases and J dropped 3 bases, with 11 bases sitting between them. The CDR3 contains 15 residues. Germline values: CDR1 SGHTA, CDR2 FQGNSA. The CDR3 loop reads CASSLAAGVDTEAFF. CDR3 bases: TGTGCCAGCAGCTTAGCGGCAGGGGTCGACACTGAAGCTTTCTTT.